These T cell receptor beta chains were read from a single sample in a study of control samples from healthy donors and cancer patients. Clones were sequenced by immunoSEQ multiplex PCR, and TCRdb holds only the in-frame ones, with some missing. Among 95,000 to 150,000 clones, around 94% were seen once, and the ten largest hold 0.58%. The sequenced sample was PBMCs. The receptors derive from a man of 80 years or more with head and neck cancer. The CDR3 runs from the conserved cysteine through the conserved F or W. Fields, in order: J gene, V gene, CDR3 length, D gene, clone size, CDR3 DNA, CDR3 protein. D genes are given only for firm matches. The size field is filled for only some rows; it gives once, few, many or a size class.

j_call: TRBJ2-3; v_call: TRBV7-6; cdr3_length: 17; d_call: TRBD2; clone_size: .; cdr3_nt: TGTGCCAGCAGCCCCCGAACTAGCGGGGGACGCACAGATACGCAGTATTTT; cdr3_aa: CASSPRTSGGRTDTQYF
j_call: TRBJ1-5; v_call: TRBV19; cdr3_length: 12; d_call: .; clone_size: few; cdr3_nt: TGTGCCAGTAGTCTTCTAAATCAGCCCCAGCATTTT; cdr3_aa: CASSLLNQPQHF
j_call: TRBJ2-5; v_call: TRBV5-1; cdr3_length: 14; d_call: TRBD1; clone_size: .; cdr3_nt: TGCGCCAGCAGCCGCCTGGACAGGTCCGAGACCCAGTACTTC; cdr3_aa: CASSRLDRSETQYF
j_call: TRBJ2-7; v_call: TRBV9; cdr3_length: 13; d_call: TRBD2; clone_size: .; cdr3_nt: TGTGCCAGCAGCGCCGGGGGGACCCTGGAGCAGTACTTC; cdr3_aa: CASSAGGTLEQYF
j_call: TRBJ1-1; v_call: TRBV5-1; cdr3_length: 13; d_call: .; clone_size: few; cdr3_nt: TGCGCCAGCAGCACCCGGATGAACACTGAAGCTTTCTTT; cdr3_aa: CASSTRMNTEAFF
j_call: TRBJ2-1; v_call: TRBV5-1; cdr3_length: 14; d_call: .; clone_size: .; cdr3_nt: TGCGCCAGCAGCTTGAGCCAGACCTACAATGAGCAGTTCTTC; cdr3_aa: CASSLSQTYNEQFF
j_call: TRBJ1-2; v_call: TRBV6-2/TRBV6-3; cdr3_length: 12; d_call: .; clone_size: .; cdr3_nt: TGTGCCAGCAGCTGGACAGCTTATGGCTACACCTTC; cdr3_aa: CASSWTAYGYTF
j_call: TRBJ2-1; v_call: TRBV4-2; cdr3_length: 17; d_call: TRBD2; clone_size: .; cdr3_nt: TGTGCCAGCAGCCCAAACGTAGCGGGGGCGGTGTACAATGAGCAGTTCTTC; cdr3_aa: CASSPNVAGAVYNEQFF
j_call: TRBJ2-6; v_call: TRBV3-1/TRBV3-2; cdr3_length: 17; d_call: TRBD1; clone_size: once; cdr3_nt: TGTGCCAGCAGCCAAATGACAGGGGTCTCTGGGGCCAACGTCCTGACTTTC; cdr3_aa: CASSQMTGVSGANVLTF
j_call: TRBJ1-1; v_call: TRBV6-5; cdr3_length: 14; d_call: .; clone_size: .; cdr3_nt: TGTGCCAGCAGTTACACCGACAGGAACACTGAAGCTTTCTTT; cdr3_aa: CASSYTDRNTEAFF
j_call: TRBJ2-1; v_call: TRBV9; cdr3_length: 17; d_call: TRBD2; clone_size: .; cdr3_nt: TGTGCCAGCAGCGTGGGACTAGCGGGAGGGCCCGAGGTTGAGCAGTTCTTC; cdr3_aa: CASSVGLAGGPEVEQFF
j_call: TRBJ1-5; v_call: TRBV6-5; cdr3_length: 13; d_call: .; clone_size: few; cdr3_nt: TGTGCCAGCTTGACTTATAGCAATCAGCCCCAGCATTTT; cdr3_aa: CASLTYSNQPQHF
j_call: TRBJ2-5; v_call: TRBV5-4; cdr3_length: 15; d_call: .; clone_size: .; cdr3_nt: TGTGCCAGCACTTTAGGAGGAGTCCTAGGGGAGACCCAGTACTTC; cdr3_aa: CASTLGGVLGETQYF
j_call: TRBJ1-1; v_call: TRBV3-1/TRBV3-2; cdr3_length: 16; d_call: .; clone_size: .; cdr3_nt: TGTGCCAGCAGCCAAGATGGAGGGAGAAGGGGCACTGAAGCTTTCTTT; cdr3_aa: CASSQDGGRRGTEAFF
j_call: TRBJ2-3; v_call: TRBV7-9; cdr3_length: 13; d_call: .; clone_size: .; cdr3_nt: TGTGCCAGCAGCCCCGTGACGGCGGATACGCAGTATTTT; cdr3_aa: CASSPVTADTQYF
j_call: TRBJ2-1; v_call: TRBV2; cdr3_length: 16; d_call: .; clone_size: .; cdr3_nt: TGTGCCAGCAGTGAAGCGACTAACCTCCGGTACAATGAGCAGTTCTTC; cdr3_aa: CASSEATNLRYNEQFF
j_call: TRBJ2-1; v_call: TRBV6-5; cdr3_length: 12; d_call: .; clone_size: once; cdr3_nt: TGTGCCAGCAGCTCCGGTTACAATGAGCAGTTCTTC; cdr3_aa: CASSSGYNEQFF
j_call: TRBJ2-7; v_call: TRBV7-9; cdr3_length: 16; d_call: .; clone_size: .; cdr3_nt: TGTGCCAGCAGCTTAGCGAGGGGGATGCGGTCCTACGAGCAGTACTTC; cdr3_aa: CASSLARGMRSYEQYF
j_call: TRBJ1-6; v_call: TRBV5-4; cdr3_length: 15; d_call: TRBD1; clone_size: .; cdr3_nt: TGTGCCAGCAGCTCCCTTCGGACAGGGGATTCACCCCTCCACTTT; cdr3_aa: CASSSLRTGDSPLHF
j_call: TRBJ2-7; v_call: TRBV30; cdr3_length: 13; d_call: .; clone_size: few; cdr3_nt: TGTGCCTGGAGGGCAGGGCCTACCTACGAGCAGTACTTC; cdr3_aa: CAWRAGPTYEQYF
j_call: TRBJ2-3; v_call: TRBV4-2; cdr3_length: 15; d_call: .; clone_size: .; cdr3_nt: TGTGCCAGCAGCCACCCCAGGGGCGTCACAGATACGCAGTATTTT; cdr3_aa: CASSHPRGVTDTQYF
j_call: TRBJ1-5; v_call: TRBV2; cdr3_length: 14; d_call: .; clone_size: .; cdr3_nt: TGTGCCAGCAGTGACAGGTCAAAGAATCAGCCCCAGCATTTT; cdr3_aa: CASSDRSKNQPQHF
j_call: TRBJ1-2; v_call: TRBV4-3; cdr3_length: 14; d_call: TRBD1; clone_size: once; cdr3_nt: TGCGCCAGCAGCCAGGACAGGGTGGGCTATGGCTACACCTTC; cdr3_aa: CASSQDRVGYGYTF
j_call: TRBJ2-7; v_call: TRBV12-5; cdr3_length: 13; d_call: .; clone_size: once; cdr3_nt: TGTGCTAGTGGTTTGTATGACAACTACGAGCAGTACTTC; cdr3_aa: CASGLYDNYEQYF
j_call: TRBJ2-1; v_call: TRBV5-4; cdr3_length: 16; d_call: TRBD2; clone_size: .; cdr3_nt: TGTGCCAGCAGCCTGACTAGCGGGGGAATGTACAATGAGCAGTTCTTC; cdr3_aa: CASSLTSGGMYNEQFF
j_call: TRBJ2-5; v_call: TRBV12-3/TRBV12-4; cdr3_length: 13; d_call: TRBD1; clone_size: .; cdr3_nt: TGTGCCAGCAGAAACAGGGGCCAAGAGACCCAGTACTTC; cdr3_aa: CASRNRGQETQYF
j_call: TRBJ1-4; v_call: TRBV4-1; cdr3_length: 15; d_call: TRBD1; clone_size: .; cdr3_nt: TGCGCCAGCAGCCAGGACAGGGGGCGTTTTGAAAAACTGTTTTTT; cdr3_aa: CASSQDRGRFEKLFF
j_call: TRBJ2-2; v_call: TRBV5-4; cdr3_length: 15; d_call: .; clone_size: .; cdr3_nt: TGTGCCAGCAGCCCCCCCGGGGCGGGGACCGGGGAGCTGTTTTTT; cdr3_aa: CASSPPGAGTGELFF
j_call: TRBJ2-7; v_call: TRBV6-5; cdr3_length: 14; d_call: .; clone_size: once; cdr3_nt: TGTGCCAGCACCCCGTGGCAGGGACTCGACGAGCAGTACTTC; cdr3_aa: CASTPWQGLDEQYF
j_call: TRBJ2-6; v_call: TRBV6-2/TRBV6-3; cdr3_length: 17; d_call: TRBD1; clone_size: .; cdr3_nt: TGTGCCAGCAGTTCCGGGACAGGGCCCCCTGGGGCCAACGTCCTGACTTTC; cdr3_aa: CASSSGTGPPGANVLTF
j_call: TRBJ2-7; v_call: TRBV7-8; cdr3_length: 16; d_call: .; clone_size: .; cdr3_nt: TGTGCCAGCAGCTTAGCAAGGCGAGGGGCAAGGGACGAGCAGTACTTC; cdr3_aa: CASSLARRGARDEQYF
j_call: TRBJ1-2; v_call: TRBV30; cdr3_length: 15; d_call: .; clone_size: .; cdr3_nt: TGTGCCTGGAGTGTCGGCCAGGGGATTAACTATGGCTACACCTTC; cdr3_aa: CAWSVGQGINYGYTF
j_call: TRBJ1-2; v_call: TRBV9; cdr3_length: 14; d_call: .; clone_size: .; cdr3_nt: TGTGCCAGCAGCGTTGACATGGCGGACTATGGCTACACCTTC; cdr3_aa: CASSVDMADYGYTF
j_call: TRBJ2-7; v_call: TRBV12-3/TRBV12-4; cdr3_length: 13; d_call: .; clone_size: .; cdr3_nt: TGTGCCAGCAGTTTATGGGACCAGGGGGAGCAGTACTTC; cdr3_aa: CASSLWDQGEQYF
j_call: TRBJ2-7; v_call: TRBV11-2; cdr3_length: 15; d_call: TRBD2; clone_size: .; cdr3_nt: TGTGCCAGCAGCTTGATCGGGACTAGCGCCTACGAGCAGTACTTC; cdr3_aa: CASSLIGTSAYEQYF
j_call: TRBJ2-1; v_call: TRBV7-8; cdr3_length: 16; d_call: .; clone_size: .; cdr3_nt: TGTGCCAGCAGCCCGCCGGCTAGCGTGTTTTACAATGAGCAGTTCTTC; cdr3_aa: CASSPPASVFYNEQFF
j_call: TRBJ1-5; v_call: TRBV19; cdr3_length: 19; d_call: TRBD1; clone_size: .; cdr3_nt: TGTGCCAGTAGTCAACCCGCCGGGACAGGGGGGGGAATCAATCAGCCCCAGCATTTT; cdr3_aa: CASSQPAGTGGGINQPQHF
j_call: TRBJ2-7; v_call: TRBV6-1; cdr3_length: 15; d_call: TRBD1; clone_size: .; cdr3_nt: TGTGCCAGCAGTGAGGGATCGACAGGGGTTTACGAGCAGTACTTC; cdr3_aa: CASSEGSTGVYEQYF
j_call: TRBJ1-2; v_call: TRBV5-8; cdr3_length: 13; d_call: TRBD1; clone_size: .; cdr3_nt: TGTGCCAGCAGCCGACAGGGCCTCTATGGCTACACCTTC; cdr3_aa: CASSRQGLYGYTF
j_call: TRBJ1-6; v_call: TRBV7-2; cdr3_length: 14; d_call: .; clone_size: .; cdr3_nt: TGTGCCAGCAGCTACGGTACAGTCAATTCACCCCTCCACTTT; cdr3_aa: CASSYGTVNSPLHF
j_call: TRBJ1-4; v_call: TRBV12-5; cdr3_length: 11; d_call: .; clone_size: .; cdr3_nt: TGTGCTAGTTCGTTTGGTGAAAAACTGTTTTTT; cdr3_aa: CASSFGEKLFF
j_call: TRBJ1-1; v_call: TRBV3-1/TRBV3-2; cdr3_length: 13; d_call: .; clone_size: .; cdr3_nt: TGTGCCAGCAGCCATCAGGGAATCACTGAAGCTTTCTTT; cdr3_aa: CASSHQGITEAFF
j_call: TRBJ2-5; v_call: TRBV7-2; cdr3_length: 16; d_call: .; clone_size: .; cdr3_nt: TGTGCCAGCAGCACCGACGCGGCGACACGCTTAGAGACCCAGTACTTC; cdr3_aa: CASSTDAATRLETQYF
j_call: TRBJ1-5; v_call: TRBV19; cdr3_length: 14; d_call: TRBD1; clone_size: .; cdr3_nt: TGTGCCAGTAGGCCCGACAGGGGGCCTCAGCCCCAGCATTTT; cdr3_aa: CASRPDRGPQPQHF
j_call: TRBJ1-5; v_call: TRBV7-9; cdr3_length: 12; d_call: TRBD1; clone_size: .; cdr3_nt: TGTGCCAGCAACGACAGGGGACAGCCCCAGCATTTT; cdr3_aa: CASNDRGQPQHF
j_call: TRBJ1-5; v_call: TRBV19; cdr3_length: 16; d_call: .; clone_size: .; cdr3_nt: TGTGCCAGTAGTATAGACGTCAGTAGGGTAACTCAGCCCCAGCATTTT; cdr3_aa: CASSIDVSRVTQPQHF
j_call: TRBJ1-3; v_call: TRBV3-1/TRBV3-2; cdr3_length: 16; d_call: .; clone_size: .; cdr3_nt: TGTGCCAGCAGCCAAGGACACTCGGGAACTGGAAACACCATATATTTT; cdr3_aa: CASSQGHSGTGNTIYF
j_call: TRBJ2-7; v_call: TRBV27; cdr3_length: 14; d_call: .; clone_size: .; cdr3_nt: TGTGCCAGCAGTCGAGTGGACAGCTCCTACGAGCAGTACTTC; cdr3_aa: CASSRVDSSYEQYF
j_call: TRBJ2-3; v_call: TRBV7-8; cdr3_length: 14; d_call: .; clone_size: .; cdr3_nt: TGTGCCAGCAGCTTTTGGGGAAGGACAGATACGCAGTATTTT; cdr3_aa: CASSFWGRTDTQYF
j_call: TRBJ2-1; v_call: TRBV11-2; cdr3_length: 13; d_call: .; clone_size: .; cdr3_nt: TGTGCCAGCAGCTTATCGAGGAGGACGGAGCAGTTCTTC; cdr3_aa: CASSLSRRTEQFF
j_call: TRBJ1-5; v_call: TRBV27; cdr3_length: 15; d_call: .; clone_size: .; cdr3_nt: TGTGCCAGCAGTTTATCCTGGGGGAATAATCAGCCCCAGCATTTT; cdr3_aa: CASSLSWGNNQPQHF
j_call: TRBJ2-7; v_call: TRBV27; cdr3_length: 16; d_call: .; clone_size: .; cdr3_nt: TGTGCCAGCAGTTTATCGTCGCTGACTAGGTCCTACGAGCAGTACTTC; cdr3_aa: CASSLSSLTRSYEQYF
j_call: TRBJ2-5; v_call: TRBV24-1; cdr3_length: 15; d_call: TRBD2; clone_size: .; cdr3_nt: TGTGCCACCGGGACTCAAGCGGGAGCCCACGAGACCCAGTACTTC; cdr3_aa: CATGTQAGAHETQYF
j_call: TRBJ1-1; v_call: TRBV5-6; cdr3_length: 15; d_call: .; clone_size: few; cdr3_nt: TGTGCCAGCGGCGTTGGGAGAATTATGAACACTGAAGCTTTCTTT; cdr3_aa: CASGVGRIMNTEAFF
j_call: TRBJ2-5; v_call: TRBV5-1; cdr3_length: 16; d_call: TRBD1; clone_size: .; cdr3_nt: TGCGCCAGCAGCCCGGGACAGGCCTCCAGTCAAGAGACCCAGTACTTC; cdr3_aa: CASSPGQASSQETQYF
j_call: TRBJ1-4; v_call: TRBV19; cdr3_length: 15; d_call: .; clone_size: .; cdr3_nt: TGTGCCAGTAGTCCAACGACATTGACTAATGAAAAACTGTTTTTT; cdr3_aa: CASSPTTLTNEKLFF
j_call: TRBJ2-3; v_call: TRBV5-6; cdr3_length: 15; d_call: TRBD2; clone_size: .; cdr3_nt: TGTGCCAGCAGCTTAGGCGGGACTAGCGGTAATACGCAGTATTTT; cdr3_aa: CASSLGGTSGNTQYF